One and the same sample provided the 2 T cell receptor beta chains below, sequenced in a study of shared clonotypes between healthy human individuals (dated by TCRdb to the early 2020s). The library was made by the immunoSEQ multiplex PCR assay. TCRdb provides this immuneACCESS table in a form limited to in-frame rearrangements. Some clones are lacking; in checked studies, under half of them reflect an unresolved V gene, and why the rest are absent is not known. The sample table lists approximately 2,000,000 clones, about 93% of them with a count of one. The ten largest clones represent about 1.6% of the sample. CD8 naive samples were obtained by positive selection for CCR7 among CD45RO-negative cells, yielding a CD45RA+CCR7+ population from which TemRA cells were excluded. The sequencing input was naive CD8+ T cells from PBMCs. Read against the paper, the sample's cell subset or site label means: CD45RA+CCR7+. Every receptor here comes from a man aged 18 to 35 in good health. Some clones in this sample may be carry-over from other donors' samples.

The chain carries TRBV29-1 and TRBJ2-1, with 14 bases identical to TRBD2. The germline gives CDR1 SQVTM, CDR2 ANQGSEA. Losses at the gene ends were 3 bases for V and 0 bases for J; bases not matched to a gene: 7. This CDR3 region has 18 residues. The CDR3 region has the DNA TGCAGCGTTGAGGGACTAGCGGGAGCGCATCTCTCCTACAATGAGCAGTTCTTC. Encoded protein: CSVEGLAGAHLSYNEQFF.

V and J are TRBV5-1 and TRBJ2-3, with 11 bases fitting TRBD2. V lost 1 base to trimming and J lost 3 bases; unmatched junction nucleotides: 7. The CDR3 loop spans 17 amino acids. Per the germline V gene, CDR1 is SGHRS and CDR2 is YFSETQ. Written as DNA, the CDR3 is TGCGCCAGCAGCTTGCCTACTAGCGGGAGCGGGACAGATACGCAGTATTTT. This codes for CASSLPTSGSGTDTQYF.